These 32 T cell receptor beta chains were all obtained from the same sample, sequenced in a study of blood T cells in healthy people across ages. Using a J-beta primer mix together with a sample-barcoded 5' primer, a second PCR was run for roughly 6 to 12 cycles. TCRdb used MiXCR to reprocess the 5' RACE reads, holding one entry per CDR3 protein. The sample holds about 500,000 distinct CDR3 sequences; about 24% are singletons and the top ten take roughly 10%. The data were also submitted as part of a second study, on T cells of mothers and their children.

The sequenced sample was blood. These receptors were taken from a boy between 10 and 17 years old in good health.

Many counts were recorded for this clonotype. The CDR3 spells CSAMGLTNYEQYF. The DNA of the CDR3 is TGCAGCGCCATGGGACTAACCAACTACGAGCAGTACTTC. The chain uses TRBV29-1 and TRBJ2-7; 7 nucleotides match TRBD2. Germline V gene data show CDR1 as SQVTM and CDR2 as ANQGSEA. The CDR3 is 13 residues long. Losses at the gene ends were 7 bases for V and 3 bases for J; bases not matched to a gene: 9.

With regard to this clonotype: The junction shows a germline mismatch at one end, possibly a read error. This chain links TRBV30 with TRBJ1-2, with a possible D match to TRBD1 (5 bases). The CDR3 length is 13 residues. Germline V lookup: CDR1 GTSNPN, CDR2 SVGIG (reference sequence). In nucleotides, the CDR3 is TGTGCCTGGAGCATCGGGACGGCGAGTGGCCACACCTTC. Protein sequence: CAWSIGTASGHTF.

The V and J genes are TRBV2 and TRBJ2-7; possibly TRBD1 or TRBD2 for D (5 bases each). V was cut by 3 bases and J by 2 bases, with 14 bases left in between. Looked up from germline, CDR1 is SNHLY and CDR2 is FYNNEI. The CDR3 extends over 15 amino acids. The CDR3 loop reads CASSEIWDGAYEQYF. Here the CDR3 DNA reads TGTGCCAGCAGTGAGATTTGGGACGGAGCCTACGAGCAGTACTTC.

V is TRBV5-6 and J is TRBJ2-5; TRBD2 agrees at 7 bases. CDR1 is SGHDT, CDR2 YYEEEE, per germline. The CDR3 is 15 residues long. Trimming took 3 bases from V and 0 from J; bases not matched to a gene: 5. CDR3 in amino acids: CASSSPGTNQETQYF. CDR3 DNA sequence: TGTGCCAGCAGCTCACCCGGGACTAACCAAGAGACCCAGTACTTC.

Only a few counts were recorded for this clonotype. A read error may produce the germline difference seen at one junction end. The chain recombines TRBV28 with TRBJ1-4, with D maybe TRBD1 (6 bases). The CDR3 is made up of 14 amino acids. Germline V gene lookup returns CDR1 MDHEN and CDR2 SYDVKM. The CDR3 reads CASREGQSNERLFF. DNA for the CDR3: TGTGCCAGCAGGGAAGGACAGAGTAATGAAAGACTGTTTTTT.

This clonotype was seen ten or more times. The DNA of the CDR3 is TGTGCCAGCAGCCGCTCATTCGAGGGGGGTGACAGTGAGCAGTTCTTC. As protein: CASSRSFEGGDSEQFF. The J gene is TRBJ2-1, the V gene TRBV6-2 or TRBV6-3, with D perhaps being TRBD1 or TRBD2 (6 bases each). Per the germline V gene, CDR1 is MNHEY and CDR2 is SVGEGT. Trimming stripped 6 bases from V and 9 bases from J, with 24 bases between. The CDR3 is made up of 16 amino acids.

This clonotype was observed a few times. The rearrangement joins TRBV7-2 to TRBJ1-4, with D hard to call. Trimming cost V 4 bases and J 7 bases, with 10 bases left between them. The length of the CDR3 is 13 residues. CDR1 is SGHTA, CDR2 FQGNSA, per germline. CDR3 residues: CASSSSEVEKLFF. In nucleotides, the CDR3 is TGTGCCAGCAGCTCATCAGAGGTTGAAAAACTGTTTTTT.

This clonotype was recorded a few times. The chain joins TRBV6-6 to TRBJ1-1, with D possibly matching TRBD1 (5 bases). The germline gives CDR1 MNHNY, CDR2 SVGAGI (reference sequence). The germline V and J ends were trimmed by 2 bases and 2 bases, with 15 bases remaining between them. CDR3 length: 16 residues. CDR3 amino acids: CASSYGGFGHNTEAFF. The CDR3 coding sequence is TGTGCCAGCAGTTACGGGGGGTTCGGGCACAACACTGAAGCTTTCTTT.

A few counts support this clonotype. The CDR3 DNA is TGCAGCGTTGTCAAGGGGACAGTGAGCGAGCAGTACTTC. Residues: CSVVKGTVSEQYF. V and J are TRBV29-1 and TRBJ2-5; 7 bases align to TRBD1. TRBJ2-7 explains the end of the DNA better; the J call may be wrong. CDR1 and CDR2 (germline): SQVTM, ANQGSEA. The CDR3 extends over 13 amino acids.

The chain joins TRBV10-3 to TRBJ1-3; 7 bases match TRBD1. The CDR3 consists of 15 residues. The ends lost 7 bases at V and 0 bases at J; junction bases unmatched: 6. Germline CDR1 ENHRY, CDR2 SYGVKD. CDR3 amino acids: CAIKKGQLSGNTIYF. The CDR3 DNA is TGTGCCATCAAGAAGGGACAGCTCTCTGGAAACACCATATATTTT.

This clonotype has only a few counts. The chain joins TRBV6-2 or TRBV6-3 to TRBJ2-6, with D unresolved. V was shortened by 4 bases and J by 0 bases, with 10 bases between the two germline ends. The CDR3 consists of 16 residues. Germline V lookup: CDR1 MNHEY, CDR2 SVGEGT. In nucleotides, the CDR3 is TGTGCCAGCAGTTCCGCATTAGTCTCTGGGGCCAACGTCCTGACTTTC. Amino acid sequence: CASSSALVSGANVLTF.

V usage is TRBV10-3 and J usage is TRBJ2-5, with TRBD1 identical over 10 bases. The end of the DNA aligns better with TRBJ2-7, so the J call may be wrong. The CDR3 length is 14 residues. Per germline, CDR1 ENHRY and CDR2 SYGVKD. DNA of the CDR3: TGTGCCATCACCTCGGGACAGGGGTCCTACGAGCAGTACTTC. This translates into CAITSGQGSYEQYF.

The chain joins TRBV6-5 to TRBJ1-1, with D tentatively TRBD1 (6 bases). Trimming stripped 8 bases from V and 2 bases from J, with 12 bases between. This CDR3 has 13 amino acids. Germline V gives CDR1 MNHEY, CDR2 SVGAGI. The CDR3 DNA sequence: TGTGCCAGCTTCCCGGGACACAACACTGAAGCTTTCTTT. Translated: CASFPGHNTEAFF.

This clonotype was seen at least ten times. The chain is built from TRBV4-3 and TRBJ2-7; possibly TRBD1 or TRBD2 for D (5 bases each). Trimming took off 0 bases at V and 3 bases at J, with 9 bases between the two ends. The length of the CDR3 is 14 residues. The V gene's germline CDR1 is LGHNA and CDR2 YSLEER. For the CDR3, the DNA is TGCGCCAGCAGCCAAGATCGGGGCAGCTACGAGCAGTACTTC. Amino acids: CASSQDRGSYEQYF.

This clonotype was seen only a few times. This rearrangement joins TRBV29-1 to TRBJ2-3; D might be TRBD1 or TRBD2, each matching 5 bases. This CDR3 spans 15 amino acids. V was trimmed by 0 bases and J by 0 bases, leaving 10 bases between them. Germline-derived CDR1 and CDR2 are SQVTM and ANQGSEA. The CDR3, as DNA: TGCAGCGTTGAAGATTTAGGGGAGAGCACAGATACGCAGTATTTT. Protein product: CSVEDLGESTDTQYF.

The genes are TRBV5-5 and TRBJ1-5, with 8 bases identical to TRBD1. The germline gives CDR1 SGHKS, CDR2 YYEKEE (reference sequence). The CDR3 contains 15 residues. The V and J ends lost 2 bases and 7 bases, in that order; junction bases with no gene match: 8. CDR3 sequence reads: CASSFLQGVSQPQHF. CDR3 coding DNA: TGTGCCAGCAGCTTCTTACAGGGGGTAAGCCAGCCCCAGCATTTT.

This rearrangement joins TRBV28 to TRBJ2-5, with unresolved D. Germline CDR1 is MDHEN and CDR2 is SYDVKM. CDR3 size: 14 residues. V was cut by 6 bases and J by 3 bases, with 14 bases left in between. The CDR3: CASSPLDGKETQYF. The CDR3 DNA follows: TGTGCCAGCAGCCCACTGGACGGCAAAGAGACCCAGTACTTC.

This clonotype was detected only a few times. V gene TRBV5-1 combines with J gene TRBJ2-3, with no clear D. Trimming removed 1 base at V and 3 bases at J, with 15 bases between. The CDR3 contains 16 residues. Germline V gene lookup returns CDR1 SGHRS and CDR2 YFSETQ. CDR3 nucleotide sequence: TGCGCCAGCAGCTTGAATATTAGGCCGAGGACAGATACGCAGTATTTT. Its protein is CASSLNIRPRTDTQYF.

This chain joins TRBV4-2 and TRBJ2-5; perhaps D is TRBD1 or TRBD2 (6 bases each). Near its end, the DNA agrees better with TRBJ2-1, so the J call may be wrong. The germline CDR1 and CDR2 sequences are LGHNA and YNFKEQ. This CDR3 contains 18 residues. The CDR3 DNA follows: TGTGCCAGCAGCCAAGTGGTGGAGGGCAGGGGAGCAATAAGTGAGCAGTTCTTC. This sequence encodes CASSQVVEGRGAISEQFF.

The chain carries TRBV28 and TRBJ2-2, with 16 nucleotides matching TRBD2. The CDR3 loop spans 17 amino acids. Germline lookup yields CDR1 MDHEN and CDR2 SYDVKM. V lost 8 bases to trimming and J lost 6 bases; unmatched junction nucleotides: 9. CDR3 sequence (DNA): TGTGCCAGCTCTCCCGGGACTAGCGGGAGGGGCCCCGGGGAGCTGTTTTTT. Its translation is CASSPGTSGRGPGELFF.

The chain uses TRBV7-2 and TRBJ1-2; D is uncertain. CDR1 is SGHTA and CDR2 is FQGNSA in the germline V gene. V was trimmed by 8 bases and J by 0 bases, leaving 16 bases between them. CDR3 length: 15 amino acids. The CDR3 loop reads CASVDLTKSNYGYTF. The CDR3 nucleotides are TGTGCCAGCGTAGACTTGACAAAGTCTAACTATGGCTACACCTTC.

This chain uses TRBV6-6 with TRBJ2-7, with 7 bases that match TRBD1. CDR1 and CDR2 from the germline V gene are MNHNY and SVGAGI (reference sequence). The CDR3 consists of 14 residues. The V and J ends lost 7 bases and 1 base, in that order; junction bases with no gene match: 7. CDR3 coding DNA: TGTGCCAGCATAGGACAGGAAGGATCCTACGAGCAGTACTTC. It codes for CASIGQEGSYEQYF.

This clonotype was seen a handful of times. The genes are TRBV20-1 and TRBJ2-7; D may be TRBD2 (5 bases). V shed 3 bases and J shed 2 bases, with 14 bases lying between them. CDR3 length: 14 amino acids. The germline V gene has CDR1 DFQATT and CDR2 SNEGSKA (reference sequence). CDR3 loop: CSASGSGNPYEQYF. The CDR3 bases are TGCAGTGCTAGCGGTTCGGGGAACCCCTACGAGCAGTACTTC.

In its sample, this clonotype was seen a few times. The J gene is TRBJ1-6, the V gene TRBV4-3, with D perhaps matching TRBD1 (5 bases). The length of the CDR3 is 16 residues. V was pared by 0 bases and J by 7 bases, with 13 bases between. Germline loops: CDR1 LGHNA, CDR2 YSLEER. The DNA for the CDR3 is TGCGCCAGCAGCCAAGATTTGGGGGACGGGAATTCACCCCTCCACTTT. Its translation: CASSQDLGDGNSPLHF.

This chain's CDR3 is CASSEYSTYEQYF. The CDR3 region has the DNA TGTGCCAGCAGCGAGTACTCAACCTACGAGCAGTACTTC. This chain uses TRBV28 with TRBJ2-7; D unclear. Trimming removed 6 bases at V and 2 bases at J, with 11 bases between. CDR1 and CDR2 (germline): MDHEN, SYDVKM. CDR3 length: 13 residues.

This clonotype was recorded many times. The genes are TRBV7-8 and TRBJ1-5, with unresolved D. Germline V lookup: CDR1 SGHVS, CDR2 FQNEAQ. CDR3 length equals 17 residues. Trimming stripped 1 base from V and 0 bases from J, with 13 bases between. The CDR3 region has the DNA TGTGCCAGCAGCTTAGATCCCCACGGATATAGCAATCAGCCCCAGCATTTT. Amino acid sequence: CASSLDPHGYSNQPQHF.

This clonotype came up a few times. J is TRBJ1-1 and V is TRBV4-3; TRBD1 agrees at 9 bases. Germline V lookup: CDR1 LGHNA, CDR2 YSLEER. V was clipped by 0 bases and J by 6 bases; unmatched bases: 17. CDR3 length: 19 amino acids. Here the CDR3 reads CASSQEAWGGTGSDPEAFF. CDR3 nucleotides: TGCGCCAGCAGCCAAGAAGCGTGGGGGGGGACAGGGTCTGACCCTGAAGCTTTCTTT.

This clonotype was seen many times. V and J are TRBV5-1 and TRBJ2-5; TRBD1 is a possible D gene (6 bases). The CDR3 runs to 13 residues. Per the germline V gene, CDR1 is SGHRS and CDR2 is YFSETQ. Trimming removed 5 bases at V and 4 bases at J, with 12 bases between. CDR3 coding DNA: TGCGCCAGCAGTCTACAGGGAACAGAGACCCAGTACTTC. Its protein product is CASSLQGTETQYF.

The table lists this clonotype with a few counts. V usage is TRBV20-1 and J usage is TRBJ2-7; no firm D call. Looked up from germline, CDR1 is DFQATT and CDR2 is SNEGSKA (reference sequence). There are 14 residues in the CDR3. Trimming pared 0 bases from V and 0 bases from J, leaving 9 bases between. CDR3 residues: CSARDPDGSYEQYF. CDR3 nucleotides: TGCAGTGCTAGAGACCCCGACGGCTCCTACGAGCAGTACTTC.

J is TRBJ1-6 and V is TRBV13, with D perhaps TRBD1 (5 bases). The CDR3 is 15 amino acids. V shed 4 bases and J shed 10 bases, with 17 bases lying between them. Germline V gene lookup returns CDR1 PRHDT and CDR2 FYEKMQ (reference sequence). In nucleotides, the CDR3 is TGTGCCAGCAGCTCCCCGGCAGGGCGCCGATCACCCCTCCACTTT. Encoded protein: CASSSPAGRRSPLHF.

The chain recombines TRBV4-3 with TRBJ1-1, with D perhaps matching TRBD1 (5 bases). This CDR3 spans 13 amino acids. Trimming pared 5 bases from V and 5 bases from J, leaving 12 bases between. The germline V gene has CDR1 LGHNA and CDR2 YSLEER. CDR3 region: CASSSGRGTEAFF. The CDR3 coding sequence is TGCGCCAGCAGCTCTGGTCGGGGGACTGAAGCTTTCTTT.

The chain joins TRBV29-1 to TRBJ2-3; 7 bases match TRBD2. J gave up 1 base and V 7 bases, and 5 bases lay outside the gene matches. The CDR3 covers 13 residues. The germline V gene encodes CDR1 SQVTM and CDR2 ANQGSEA. This CDR3 is CSARGGGTDTQYF. The DNA for the CDR3 is TGCAGCGCCCGGGGAGGGGGCACAGATACGCAGTATTTT.